This T cell receptor beta chain was sequenced for a study of CD8+CD57+ T cells in acquired aplastic anemia. The V end was cut by 3 bases, the J end by 2 bases, with 16 bases between. Per germline, CDR1 LNHNV and CDR2 YYDKDF (reference sequence). The CDR3 is 17 amino acids. By flow cytometry, patients selected for sequencing had shown an expansion of CD8+CD57+ cells. In regard to this clonotype: Its matching antigen is unknown.

CDR3 and TCR beta VDJ profiling relied on a genomic DNA template. TCRdb called the reads again in MiXCR, with one record for every CDR3 protein. This table has about 470,000 distinct CDR3 sequences, about a third appearing once. Overall study findings and caveats: No significant difference in CD8+ Simpson's diversity was found between patients and controls.

This chain connects TRBV15 to TRBJ1-4; tentatively, D is TRBD1 (5 bases). The sequencing input was sorted CD4+, CD8+, or CD8+CD57+ T cells (not recorded which) from PBMCs. The source is a human donor with aplastic anemia. CDR3 bases: TGTGCCACCAGCAGCCGACAGACTCTAGGGACTAATGAAAAACTGTTTTTT. Translated: CATSSRQTLGTNEKLFF.